This T cell receptor beta chain was profiled in a study of OX40 agonist ivuxolimab in advanced cancers. Regarding the study in general: Ivuxolimab was a fully human IgG2 agonistic monoclonal antibody targeting the costimulatory receptor OX40 (CD134). Intravenous ivuxolimab was administered to patients every 2 weeks at six dose levels: 0.01, 0.1, 0.3, 1.5, 3 and 10 mg/kg. Among the 50 to 55 dose-escalation patients, roughly 20 had hepatocellular carcinoma, roughly 15 melanoma, 9 renal cell carcinoma and 9 head and neck cancer. In the dose-escalation cohort, 70% to 85% of patients were male, and the mean age was approximately 55 years, with a range of roughly 20 to 85. Prior anti-PD-1, anti-PD-L1 or anti-CTLA-4 therapy was permitted, and checkpoint inhibitors had been received by 30% to 40% of dose-escalation patients. Partial responses occurred in three dose-escalation patients, of whom one had hepatocellular carcinoma and two had cutaneous melanoma. The purpose of peripheral TCRbeta sequencing was to test whether ivuxolimab changed TCR sequence diversity and led to clonal T-cell expansion. The paper covers the monotherapy dose-escalation part of the phase I ivuxolimab trial, which included N ≈ 54 patients.

Looking up the germline V gene (reference sequence) yields CDR1 SGHNT and CDR2 YYREEE. V and J are truncated by 2 bases and 6 bases respectively, leaving an intervening sequence of 3 bases. Inclusive of the bounding cysteine and phenylalanine, the CDR3 is 12 residues long. Only the CDR3 portion is preserved as DNA: 36 bases, with reading frame beginning at the first base. Patients with autoimmune disease history or receiving systemic immunosuppression were excluded from the trial. Peripheral blood for TCR sequencing was drawn from every dose cohort at baseline, at cycle 4 day 1 and at cycle 7 day 1. Samples were obtained from an open-label, multicenter, first-in-human phase I dose-escalation trial of ivuxolimab. Adults with locally advanced or metastatic head and neck squamous cell, hepatocellular, melanoma or renal cell carcinoma were enrolled in the trial. Before TCR sequencing, CD4+ and CD8+ T cells were separately sorted from peripheral blood.

Genomic DNA was extracted from sorted cells for sequencing of the TCRbeta CDR3 region. The immunoSEQ Assay was used to sequence the TCRbeta CDR3 regions. The source is immuneACCESS, and TCRdb retained only in-frame sequences with V and J called. Part of the clones is not carried over; for the studies checked, unresolved V genes explain less than half of this, and the remainder is unexplained. The sample table holds about 32,000 clones, of which about 89% were seen once. Of the sample, about 4.3% is held by the ten largest clones. Results and caveats for the whole study, not just this receptor: After ivuxolimab, more expanded clones were found on average in CD8+ T cells than in CD4+ T cells. Which antigens the clonally expanded peripheral T cells were specific for was not determined. In partial responders in the 0.1-3.0 mg/kg groups, normalized peripheral clonal expansion was found to be among the lowest, especially among CD8+ T cells. Low levels of normalized T-cell clonal expansion were also seen in some patients who did not respond. At doses of 0.1 to 3.0 mg/kg, clonal expansion of both CD4+ and CD8+ blood T cells was observed from baseline to week 6.

Notes on this clone: Its antigen is unknown. There are no base qualities to consult, and no much larger clone falls within one base.

The chain joins TRBV5-4 to TRBJ1-6; the D gene is unclear. This clonotype was obtained from an adult with an advanced solid tumor such as melanoma, head and neck, liver or kidney cancer. The sequences come from CD4+ or CD8+ T cells sorted from blood, collected in a trial of the OX40 agonist ivuxolimab. The CDR3 here reads CASSLANSPLHF. The base sequence is TGTGCCAGCAGCTTAGCTAATTCACCCCTCCACTTT.